This section outlines one T cell receptor (beta chain) sequence together with its context. The target antigen is unknown. The sample is drawn from a study of B cell selection in AIRE deficiency. Produced via immunoSEQ multiplex PCR; TCRdb's table is partial and in-frame only. This sample has 20,000 or so clones; about 93% occur once, and the top ten carry 1.4%. Regarding the study as a whole: Roughly 29% of healthy-shared Treg TCRbeta sequences appeared in patient Tconv cells. AIRE-deficient Tconv and Treg repertoires matched healthy donors in TCRBV, CDR3 length, diversity. Of some 4,000 shared Treg TCRbeta sequences, under 40% were healthy-donor-only and roughly 10% patient-only.

Regulatory T cells were sorted as CD4+CD25hiCD127low/negative cells. Unrelated healthy donors provided the controls. The CDR3 runs to 16 residues. Per germline, CDR1 ENHRY and CDR2 SYGVKD. Trimming cost V 4 bases and J 2 bases, with 17 bases left between them. The chain has TRBV10-3 and TRBJ2-5, with a tentative D call TRBD2 (7 bases). The receptor comes from a human donor in good health. Sequenced material: CD4+CD25+ Tregs sorted from PBMCs. The CDR3 reads CAISGGGWGQQETQYF. The CDR3 bases are TGTGCCATCAGTGGGGGGGGATGGGGACAACAAGAGACCCAGTACTTC.